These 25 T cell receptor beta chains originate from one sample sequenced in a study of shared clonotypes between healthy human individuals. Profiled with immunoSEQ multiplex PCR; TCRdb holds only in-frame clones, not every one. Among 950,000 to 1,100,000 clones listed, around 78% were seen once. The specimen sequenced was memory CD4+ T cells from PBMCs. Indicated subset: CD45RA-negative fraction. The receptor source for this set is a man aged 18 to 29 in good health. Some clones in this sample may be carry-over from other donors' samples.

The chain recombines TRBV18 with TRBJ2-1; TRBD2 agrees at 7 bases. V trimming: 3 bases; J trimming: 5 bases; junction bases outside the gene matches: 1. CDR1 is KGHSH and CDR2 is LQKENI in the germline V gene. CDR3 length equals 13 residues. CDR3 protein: CASSPAGDNEQFF. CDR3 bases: TGTGCCAGCTCACCGGCGGGGGACAATGAGCAGTTCTTC.

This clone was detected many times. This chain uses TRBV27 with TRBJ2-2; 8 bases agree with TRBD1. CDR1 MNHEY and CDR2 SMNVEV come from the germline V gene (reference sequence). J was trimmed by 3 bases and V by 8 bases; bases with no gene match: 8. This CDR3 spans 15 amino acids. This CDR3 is CASSRQGWDTGELFF. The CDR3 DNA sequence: TGTGCCAGCTCCCGACAGGGGTGGGACACCGGGGAGCTGTTTTTT.

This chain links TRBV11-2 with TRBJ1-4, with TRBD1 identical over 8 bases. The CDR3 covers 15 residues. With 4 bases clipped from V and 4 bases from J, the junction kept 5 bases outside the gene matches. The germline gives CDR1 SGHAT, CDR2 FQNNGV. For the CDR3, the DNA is TGTGCCAGCAGCTCGAGAGACAGGGGTAATGAAAAACTGTTTTTT. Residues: CASSSRDRGNEKLFF.

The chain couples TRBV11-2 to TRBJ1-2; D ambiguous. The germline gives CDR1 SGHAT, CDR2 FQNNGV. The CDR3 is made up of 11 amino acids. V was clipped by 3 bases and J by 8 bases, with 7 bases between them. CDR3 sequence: CASSFLEGYTF. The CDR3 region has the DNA TGTGCCAGCAGCTTTCTCGAGGGCTACACCTTC.

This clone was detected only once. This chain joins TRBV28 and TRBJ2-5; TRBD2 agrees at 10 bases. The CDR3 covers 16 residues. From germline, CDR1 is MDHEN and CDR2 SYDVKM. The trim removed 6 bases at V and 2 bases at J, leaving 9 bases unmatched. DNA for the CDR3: TGTGCCAGCAGGCGAATCGGGACTAGCGCACAAGAGACCCAGTACTTC. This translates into CASRRIGTSAQETQYF.

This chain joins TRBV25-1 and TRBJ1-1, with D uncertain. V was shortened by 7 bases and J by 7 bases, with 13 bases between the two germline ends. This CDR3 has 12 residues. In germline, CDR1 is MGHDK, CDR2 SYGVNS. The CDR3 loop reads CASTSSLNEAFF. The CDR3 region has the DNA TGTGCCAGCACAAGCTCCTTAAATGAAGCTTTCTTT.

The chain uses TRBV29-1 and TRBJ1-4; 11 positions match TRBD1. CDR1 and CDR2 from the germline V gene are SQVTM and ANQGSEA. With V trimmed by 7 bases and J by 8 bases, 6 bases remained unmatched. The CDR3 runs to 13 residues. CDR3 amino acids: CSATGTGGEKLFF. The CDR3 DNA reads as TGCAGCGCAACCGGGACAGGGGGAGAAAAACTGTTTTTT.

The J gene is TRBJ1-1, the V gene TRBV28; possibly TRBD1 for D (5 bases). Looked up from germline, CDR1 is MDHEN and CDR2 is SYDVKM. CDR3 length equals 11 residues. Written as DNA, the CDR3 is TGTGTTAGCAGGGAGGACACTGAAGCTTTCTTT. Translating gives CVSREDTEAFF.

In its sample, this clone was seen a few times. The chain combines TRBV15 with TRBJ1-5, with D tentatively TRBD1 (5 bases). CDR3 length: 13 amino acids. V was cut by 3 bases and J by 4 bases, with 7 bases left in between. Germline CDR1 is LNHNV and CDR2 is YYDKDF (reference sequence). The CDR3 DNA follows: TGTGCCACCAGCAGTGCAGGGAATCAGCCCCAGCATTTT. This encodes CATSSAGNQPQHF.

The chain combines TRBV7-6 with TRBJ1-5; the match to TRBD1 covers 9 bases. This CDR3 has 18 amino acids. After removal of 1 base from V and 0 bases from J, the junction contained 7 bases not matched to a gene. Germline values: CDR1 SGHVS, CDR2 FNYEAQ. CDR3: CASSLGGQGIDSNQPQHF. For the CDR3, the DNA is TGTGCCAGCAGCTTAGGGGGACAGGGTATAGATAGCAATCAGCCCCAGCATTTT.

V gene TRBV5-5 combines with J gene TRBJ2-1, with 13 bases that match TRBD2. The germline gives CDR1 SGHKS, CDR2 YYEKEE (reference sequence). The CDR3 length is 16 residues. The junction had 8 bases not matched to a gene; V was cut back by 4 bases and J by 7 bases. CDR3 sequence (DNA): TGTGCCAGCAGCATTACCGGGACTAGCGGGATTAATGAGCAGTTCTTC. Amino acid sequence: CASSITGTSGINEQFF.

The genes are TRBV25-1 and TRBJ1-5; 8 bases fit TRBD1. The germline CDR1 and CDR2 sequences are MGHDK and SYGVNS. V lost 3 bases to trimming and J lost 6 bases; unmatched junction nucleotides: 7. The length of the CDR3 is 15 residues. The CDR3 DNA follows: TGTGCCAGCAGTGATTACGGACAGGGTGGTCAGCCCCAGCATTTT. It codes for CASSDYGQGGQPQHF.

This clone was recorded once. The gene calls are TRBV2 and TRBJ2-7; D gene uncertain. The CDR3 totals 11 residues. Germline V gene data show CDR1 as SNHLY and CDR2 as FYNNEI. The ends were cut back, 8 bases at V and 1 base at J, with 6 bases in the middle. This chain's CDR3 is CASGPSYEQYF. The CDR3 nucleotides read TGTGCCAGCGGACCTTCCTACGAGCAGTACTTC.

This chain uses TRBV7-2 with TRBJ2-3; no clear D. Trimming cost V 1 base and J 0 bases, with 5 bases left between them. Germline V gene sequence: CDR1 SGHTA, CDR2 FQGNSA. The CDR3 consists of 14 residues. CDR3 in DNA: TGTGCCAGCAGCTTAGATGGAAGCACAGATACGCAGTATTTT. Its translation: CASSLDGSTDTQYF.

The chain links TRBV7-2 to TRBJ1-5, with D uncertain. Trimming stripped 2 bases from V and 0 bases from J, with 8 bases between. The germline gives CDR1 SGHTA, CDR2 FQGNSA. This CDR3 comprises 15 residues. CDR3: CASSLFIDSNQPQHF. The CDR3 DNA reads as TGTGCCAGCAGCTTATTTATTGATAGCAATCAGCCCCAGCATTTT.

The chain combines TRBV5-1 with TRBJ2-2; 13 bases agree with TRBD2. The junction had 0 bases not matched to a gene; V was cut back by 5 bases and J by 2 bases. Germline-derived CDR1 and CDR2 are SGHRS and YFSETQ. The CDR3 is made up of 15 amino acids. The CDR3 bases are TGCGCCAGCAGGGGACTAGCGGGAAACACCGGGGAGCTGTTTTTT. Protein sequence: CASRGLAGNTGELFF.

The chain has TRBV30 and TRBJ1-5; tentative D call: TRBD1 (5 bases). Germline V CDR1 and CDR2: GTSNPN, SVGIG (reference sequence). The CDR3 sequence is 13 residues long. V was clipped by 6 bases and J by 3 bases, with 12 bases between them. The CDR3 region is CACTTAFNQPQHF. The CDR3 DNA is TGTGCCTGCACGACAGCGTTCAATCAGCCCCAGCATTTT.

DNA for the CDR3: TGCGCCAGCAGGCCCGCGGGGGGGGCCAAAAACATTCAGTACTTC. Amino acids: CASRPAGGAKNIQYF. This chain links TRBV4-1 with TRBJ2-4, with 9 positions matching TRBD2. The junction had 4 bases not matched to a gene; V was cut back by 6 bases and J by 1 base. The CDR3 contains 15 residues. Germline V lookup: CDR1 MGHRA, CDR2 YSYEKL.

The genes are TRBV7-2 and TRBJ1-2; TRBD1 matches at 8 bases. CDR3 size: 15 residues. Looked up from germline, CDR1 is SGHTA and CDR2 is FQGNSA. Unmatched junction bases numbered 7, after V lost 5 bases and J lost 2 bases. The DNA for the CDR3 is TGTGCCAGCAGCCCCCAACAGGGGGTGAACTATGGCTACACCTTC. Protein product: CASSPQQGVNYGYTF. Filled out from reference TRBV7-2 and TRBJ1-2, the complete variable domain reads GAGVSQSPSNKVTEKGKDVELRCDPISGHTALYWYRQSLGQGLEFLIYFQGNSAPDKSGLPSDRFSAERTGGSVSTLTIQRTQQEDSAVYLCASSPQQGVNYGYTFGSGTRLTVV.

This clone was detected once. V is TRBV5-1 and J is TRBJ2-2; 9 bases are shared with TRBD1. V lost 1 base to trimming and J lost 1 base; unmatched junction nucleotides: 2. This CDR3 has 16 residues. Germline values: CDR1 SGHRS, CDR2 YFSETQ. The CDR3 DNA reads TGCGCCAGCAGCTTGTTGACAGGGGGGAACACCGGGGAGCTGTTTTTT. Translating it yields CASSLLTGGNTGELFF. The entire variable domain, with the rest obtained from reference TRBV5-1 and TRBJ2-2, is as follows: KAGVTQTPRYLIKTRGQQVTLSCSPISGHRSVSWYQQTPGQGLQFLFEYFSETQRNKGNFPGRFSGRQFSNSRSEMNVSTLELGDSALYLCASSLLTGGNTGELFFGEGSRLTVL.

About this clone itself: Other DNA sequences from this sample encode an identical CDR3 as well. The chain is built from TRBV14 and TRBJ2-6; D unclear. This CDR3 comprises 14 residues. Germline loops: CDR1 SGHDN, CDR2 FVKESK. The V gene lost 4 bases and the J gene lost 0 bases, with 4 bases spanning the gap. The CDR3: CASSPSSGANVLTF. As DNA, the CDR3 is TGTGCCAGCAGCCCCAGCTCTGGGGCCAACGTCCTGACTTTC.

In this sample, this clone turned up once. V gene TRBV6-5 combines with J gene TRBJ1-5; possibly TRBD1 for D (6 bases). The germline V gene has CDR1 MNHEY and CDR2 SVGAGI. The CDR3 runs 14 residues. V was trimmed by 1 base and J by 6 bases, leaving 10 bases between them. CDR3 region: CASSYLGAGQPQHF. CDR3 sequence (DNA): TGTGCCAGCAGTTACTTGGGGGCGGGTCAGCCCCAGCATTTT.

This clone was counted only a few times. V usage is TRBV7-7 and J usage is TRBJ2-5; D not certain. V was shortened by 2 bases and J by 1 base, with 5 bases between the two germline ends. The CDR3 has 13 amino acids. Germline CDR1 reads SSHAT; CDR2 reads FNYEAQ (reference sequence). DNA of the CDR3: TGTGCCAGCAGCTTAATAAGCCAAGAGACCCAGTACTTC. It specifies CASSLISQETQYF. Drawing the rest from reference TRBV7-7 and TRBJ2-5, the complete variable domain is GAGVSQSPRYKVTKRGQDVTLRCDPISSHATLYWYQQALGQGPEFLTYFNYEAQPDKSGLPSDRFSAERPEGSISTLTIQRTEQRDSAMYRCASSLISQETQYFGPGTRLLVL.

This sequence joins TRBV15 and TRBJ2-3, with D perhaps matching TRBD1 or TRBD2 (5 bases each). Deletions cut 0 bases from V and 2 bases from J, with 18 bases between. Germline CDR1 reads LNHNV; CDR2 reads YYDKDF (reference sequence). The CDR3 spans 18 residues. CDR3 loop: CATSRDGPRGRYTDTQYF. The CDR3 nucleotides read TGTGCCACCAGCAGAGATGGCCCGAGGGGTCGGTACACAGATACGCAGTATTTT.

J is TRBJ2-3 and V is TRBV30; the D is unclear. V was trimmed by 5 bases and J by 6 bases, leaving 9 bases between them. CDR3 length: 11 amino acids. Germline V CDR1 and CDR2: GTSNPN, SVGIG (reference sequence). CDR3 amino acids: CAWAQVDTQYF. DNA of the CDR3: TGTGCCTGGGCCCAGGTGGATACGCAGTATTTT. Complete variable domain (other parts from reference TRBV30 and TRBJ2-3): SQTIHQWPATLVQPVGSPLSLECTVEGTSNPNLYWYRQAAGRGLQLLFYSVGIGQISSEVPQNLSASRPQDRQFILSSKKLLLSDSGFYLCAWAQVDTQYFGPGTRLTVL.